This T cell receptor beta chain comes out of a study of blood T cells in healthy people across ages (dated by TCRdb to 2013 to 2016). About the investigation overall: In model experiments, roughly one uniquely barcoded TCR beta cDNA molecule per two T cells was captured by template switching. Using deep sequencing normalized with unique cDNA molecular identifiers, the study measured how TCR beta repertoire diversity changes with age. The donors were divided into four age groups: young (average around 17 years), middle-aged (about 39), aged (62) and long-lived (82). Donors of different ages were randomly distributed across sequencing lanes to avoid experimental bias. For two donors (one aged 18 to 30 and one aged 80 or older), the study analyzed two additional independent replicas of 1 million unique cDNA reads from the same blood draw.

Donors were about 36 systemically healthy Caucasian individuals from Russia aged 6 to 90 years. Each donor gave about 9.8 milliliters of peripheral blood, drawn into EDTA-treated Vacutainer tubes. PBMCs were isolated by Ficoll-Paque density-gradient centrifugation, with at least 7 million obtained per sample. Total RNA was extracted from PBMCs with Trizol reagent, with at least 5 micrograms obtained per sample. The percentages of naive CD45RAhigh/CD27high T cells were determined by flow cytometry on a PBMC aliquot from every donor. The CDR3 contains 15 residues, cysteine and phenylalanine counted. Only CDR3 DNA remains: 45 bases, in frame from the first base. CDR1 and CDR2 (SGDLS, YYNGEE) derive from the germline V gene. Here V drops 7 bases and J drops 11 bases, and the junction holds 19 bases not matched to any gene. Libraries were made using 5' RACE. Sequenced on an Illumina HiSeq 2500. The second PCR ran for about 6 to 12 cycles and used a J-beta primer mix along with a sample-barcoded 5' primer. A unique molecular identifier was introduced onto each TCR beta cDNA molecule by a template-switch 5' adaptor carrying 12 random nucleotides. At least 2.5 million CDR3-containing paired-end reads were obtained from each sample. The Mint cDNA synthesis kit, primed by a TRBC-specific oligonucleotide, was used to synthesize first-strand cDNA from all RNA. Following uracil-DNA glycosylase treatment, a first 18-cycle PCR with universal primers M1SS and BC2_uni_R was performed on all cDNA. As for the authors' bioinformatics: Normalization of each sample was performed by random selection of 1 million high-quality reads, each carrying a distinct molecular identifier. Reads sharing molecular identifiers were discarded rather than binned into consensus sequences. MiTCR, run with a Q25 quality threshold and the strictest error-elimination algorithm, handled CDR3 identification, clonotype clustering and error correction. A nonparametric unseen species model using Euler transformation provided a lower-bound estimate of total TCR beta diversity. TCRdb redid the processing of the public reads, applying fastp at Q25 and MiXCR, and retained in-frame beta chains. One record per CDR3 amino acid sequence lists the most common genes and DNA. The V and J calls here are based on TCRdb, not the publication. The sample profile shows 700,000 or so distinct CDR3 sequences; less than 45% of them were found once. The ten biggest clones cover approximately 29% of the sample.

What the authors observed across the whole study: Compared with the aged group, the long-lived group had more naive CD4+ T cells, fewer expanded clones and increased TCR diversity, a pattern suggesting age selection. Since profiling was done on bulk unsorted PBMCs, naive and antigen-experienced compartments could not be conclusively compared. Estimates of total diversity based on one million sequenced T cells were regarded as lower bounds and as underestimates. Observed TCR beta diversity per million T cells fell roughly linearly with age, and a significant reduction was already apparent by age roughly 41. The percentage of naive T cells measured by flow cytometry correlated strongly with observed TCR beta diversity. Because the CMV infection status of the donors was unknown, age-related changes in expanded clonotypes may potentially have been confounded.

In the case of this clonotype: No cognate antigen has been identified for it. Within one base of it there is no much larger clone, and no base qualities were kept.

The chain uses TRBV9 and TRBJ2-5; 8 nucleotides in the junction match TRBD2. This clonotype originated in an elderly man in good health. Sequenced sample: blood. The sequenced DNA: TGTGCCAGCGGAAAAAGCGGGAGTAACCACAATGAGCAGTACTTC. The encoded protein is CASGKSGSNHNEQYF.